This T cell receptor beta chain is drawn from a study of identical twins. Trimming removed 0 bases from V and 5 bases from J; junction bases left unmatched: 9. The CDR3 sequence is 17 residues long. Germline CDR1 reads DFQATT; CDR2 reads SNEGSKA (reference sequence). All of the donors were Caucasians in good health. cDNA carried unique molecular identifiers, and a universal primer site was added by template switching. Each CDR3 protein gets one entry after TCRdb re-called the 5' RACE reads with MiXCR. The table has some 250,000 distinct CDR3 sequences, 6.5% seen once. The same data also went into a second study, on T cells expressing NK-cell markers.

The chain carries TRBV20-1 and TRBJ2-7, with 14 bases aligning to TRBD2. The TCR sequence derives from a woman aged 18-30 years in good health. Input material: CD8+ T cells sorted from blood. CDR3 region: CSARDRTSGGSQDEQYF. The CDR3, as DNA: TGCAGTGCTAGAGATCGGACTAGCGGGGGGTCGCAAGACGAGCAGTACTTC.